The rows below give T cell receptor beta chains drawn from one sample of a study of blood T cell repertoires in COVID-19. Assay used: immunoSEQ multiplex PCR; TCRdb lists only in-frame clones, some missing. The sample includes 150,000 to 200,000 clones, under 80% of them seen just once. Sequenced material: peripheral blood. The source of these receptors is a woman of 80 years or more with acute or convalescent COVID-19. The CDR3 runs from the conserved cysteine through the conserved F or W. Each record gives: V gene, J gene, D gene, clone size, CDR3 protein, CDR3 DNA. The D gene is left open where the match is weak. For some rows the clone size is stated as once, few or many, or as a class when expanded; others skip it.

v_call: TRBV4-3; j_call: TRBJ2-3; d_call: TRBD2; clone_size: once; cdr3_aa: CASSQDYGAGGSTDTQYF; cdr3_nt: TGCGCCAGCAGCCAAGATTATGGAGCGGGAGGGAGCACAGATACGCAGTATTTT
v_call: TRBV27; j_call: TRBJ2-7; d_call: TRBD1; clone_size: .; cdr3_aa: CASSSHGTASYEQYF; cdr3_nt: TGTGCCAGCAGTTCCCACGGGACAGCTTCCTACGAGCAGTACTTC
v_call: TRBV5-1; j_call: TRBJ1-1; d_call: .; clone_size: .; cdr3_aa: CASSQQLNTEAFF; cdr3_nt: TGCGCCAGCAGCCAACAGTTGAACACTGAAGCTTTCTTT
v_call: TRBV18; j_call: TRBJ2-4; d_call: TRBD2; clone_size: .; cdr3_aa: CASSSWTSGILAKNIQYF; cdr3_nt: TGTGCCAGCTCAAGCTGGACTAGCGGTATACTAGCCAAAAACATTCAGTACTTC
v_call: TRBV28; j_call: TRBJ2-1; d_call: .; clone_size: once; cdr3_aa: CASSLTGTDEQFF; cdr3_nt: TGTGCCAGCAGTTTAACAGGGACGGATGAGCAGTTCTTC
v_call: TRBV2; j_call: TRBJ1-5; d_call: TRBD1; clone_size: few; cdr3_aa: CASSPTGGFQPQHF; cdr3_nt: TGTGCCAGCAGCCCCACAGGGGGCTTTCAGCCCCAGCATTTT
v_call: TRBV28; j_call: TRBJ2-6; d_call: .; clone_size: .; cdr3_aa: CASSSQGSGANVLTF; cdr3_nt: TGTGCCAGCAGTTCACAGGGTTCTGGGGCCAACGTCCTGACTTTC
v_call: TRBV3-1/TRBV3-2; j_call: TRBJ2-7; d_call: TRBD2; clone_size: .; cdr3_aa: CASNLAGASYEQYF; cdr3_nt: TGTGCCAGTAACTTAGCGGGAGCGTCCTACGAGCAGTACTTC
v_call: TRBV7-2; j_call: TRBJ2-2; d_call: .; clone_size: .; cdr3_aa: CASSQTGNTGELFF; cdr3_nt: TGTGCCAGCAGCCAGACAGGAAACACCGGGGAGCTGTTTTTT
v_call: TRBV24-1; j_call: TRBJ2-3; d_call: TRBD1; clone_size: .; cdr3_aa: CATSETGGATDTQYF; cdr3_nt: TGTGCCACCAGTGAAACAGGGGGCGCGACAGATACGCAGTATTTT
v_call: TRBV28; j_call: TRBJ2-6; d_call: .; clone_size: .; cdr3_aa: CASQDTGANVLTF; cdr3_nt: TGTGCCAGCCAGGATACCGGGGCCAACGTCCTGACTTTC
v_call: TRBV7-2; j_call: TRBJ2-1; d_call: TRBD2; clone_size: .; cdr3_aa: CASSLEAGGIDEQFF; cdr3_nt: TGTGCCAGCAGCTTAGAGGCGGGAGGAATCGATGAGCAGTTCTTC
v_call: TRBV28; j_call: TRBJ2-1; d_call: TRBD1; clone_size: .; cdr3_aa: CASSLTGGGDEQFF; cdr3_nt: TGTGCCAGCAGTCTAACAGGGGGCGGGGATGAGCAGTTCTTC
v_call: TRBV18; j_call: TRBJ2-1; d_call: TRBD2; clone_size: .; cdr3_aa: CASSPRRELGYNEQFF; cdr3_nt: TGTGCCAGCTCTCCGCGGCGGGAGTTAGGCTACAATGAGCAGTTCTTC
v_call: TRBV27; j_call: TRBJ2-5; d_call: TRBD2; clone_size: .; cdr3_aa: CASSSSGGTETQYF; cdr3_nt: TGTGCCAGCAGTTCTAGCGGAGGGACGGAGACCCAGTACTTC
v_call: TRBV4-1; j_call: TRBJ2-5; d_call: .; clone_size: .; cdr3_aa: CASSLLQGETQYF; cdr3_nt: TGCGCCAGCAGCCTTCTTCAGGGGGAGACCCAGTACTTC
v_call: TRBV5-1; j_call: TRBJ2-2; d_call: .; clone_size: .; cdr3_aa: CASSRPETVGELFF; cdr3_nt: TGCGCCAGCAGCCGTCCCGAGACAGTCGGGGAGCTGTTTTTT
v_call: TRBV24-1; j_call: TRBJ1-5; d_call: TRBD1; clone_size: .; cdr3_aa: CATSDSRDRGGQPQHF; cdr3_nt: TGTGCCACCAGTGATTCCCGGGACAGGGGCGGTCAGCCCCAGCATTTT
v_call: TRBV27; j_call: TRBJ1-5; d_call: TRBD1; clone_size: .; cdr3_aa: CASSLTPGQGGSNQPQHF; cdr3_nt: TGTGCCAGCAGTCTAACGCCGGGACAGGGGGGATCAAATCAGCCCCAGCATTTT
v_call: TRBV28; j_call: TRBJ2-7; d_call: .; clone_size: .; cdr3_aa: CASRWNREIDEQYF; cdr3_nt: TGTGCCAGCAGGTGGAACAGGGAGATAGACGAGCAGTACTTC
v_call: TRBV27; j_call: TRBJ1-6; d_call: TRBD1; clone_size: .; cdr3_aa: CASAGQANSPLHF; cdr3_nt: TGTGCCAGCGCCGGACAGGCTAATTCACCCCTCCACTTT
v_call: TRBV5-6; j_call: TRBJ1-1; d_call: TRBD1; clone_size: .; cdr3_aa: CASSSLFRTGGPEAFF; cdr3_nt: TGTGCCAGCAGCTCACTCTTTCGGACAGGGGGTCCTGAAGCTTTCTTT
v_call: TRBV19; j_call: TRBJ2-1; d_call: TRBD2; clone_size: .; cdr3_aa: CASRKGLADLHVEQFF; cdr3_nt: TGTGCCAGTAGGAAGGGACTAGCGGACCTACATGTCGAGCAGTTCTTC
v_call: TRBV11-2; j_call: TRBJ2-3; d_call: .; clone_size: once; cdr3_aa: CASSLGYRTDTQYF; cdr3_nt: TGTGCCAGCAGCTTAGGCTACCGCACAGATACGCAGTATTTT
v_call: TRBV5-1; j_call: TRBJ2-3; d_call: TRBD2; clone_size: .; cdr3_aa: CASSLFGREVTDTQYF; cdr3_nt: TGCGCCAGCAGCTTGTTCGGGCGGGAGGTTACAGATACGCAGTATTTT